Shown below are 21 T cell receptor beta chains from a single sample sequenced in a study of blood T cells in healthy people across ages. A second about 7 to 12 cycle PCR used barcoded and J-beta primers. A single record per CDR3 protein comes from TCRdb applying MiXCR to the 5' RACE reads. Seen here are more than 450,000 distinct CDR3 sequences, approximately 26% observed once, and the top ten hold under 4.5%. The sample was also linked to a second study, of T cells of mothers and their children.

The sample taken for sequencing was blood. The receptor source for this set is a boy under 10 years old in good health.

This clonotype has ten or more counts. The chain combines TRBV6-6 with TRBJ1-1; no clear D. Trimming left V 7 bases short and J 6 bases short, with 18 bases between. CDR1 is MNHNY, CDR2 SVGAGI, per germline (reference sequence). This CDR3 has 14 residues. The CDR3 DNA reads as TGTGCCAGCACCCTCCCAGGACGACCTGCTGAAGCTTTCTTT. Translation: CASTLPGRPAEAFF.

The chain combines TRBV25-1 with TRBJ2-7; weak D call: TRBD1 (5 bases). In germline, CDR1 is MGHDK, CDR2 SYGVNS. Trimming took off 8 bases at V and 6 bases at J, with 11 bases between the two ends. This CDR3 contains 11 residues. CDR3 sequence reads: CASDRGAEQYF. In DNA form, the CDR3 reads TGTGCCAGCGATAGGGGCGCCGAGCAGTACTTC.

The CDR3 nucleotides read TGTGCCAGCAGAACCCTGGTGGGCCTAGCGGGAACTAATGAGCAGTTCTTC. It translates to CASRTLVGLAGTNEQFF. The chain employs TRBV7-9 and TRBJ2-1, with 9 positions matching TRBD2. CDR3 size: 17 residues. V trimming: 6 bases; J trimming: 7 bases; junction bases outside the gene matches: 16. Germline V gene data show CDR1 as SEHNR and CDR2 as FQNEAQ (reference sequence). The full variable domain, in which reference TRBV7-9 and TRBJ2-1 provide the parts outside the CDR3, is DTGVSQNPRHKITKRGQNVTFRCDPISEHNRLYWYRQTLGQGPEFLTYFQNEAQLEKSRLLSDRFSAERPKGSFSTLEIQRTEQGDSAMYLCASRTLVGLAGTNEQFFGPGTRLTVL.

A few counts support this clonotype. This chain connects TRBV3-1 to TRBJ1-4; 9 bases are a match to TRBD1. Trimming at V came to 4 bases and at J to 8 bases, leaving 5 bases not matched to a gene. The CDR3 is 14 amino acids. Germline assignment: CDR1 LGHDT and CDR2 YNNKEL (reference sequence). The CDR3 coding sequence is TGTGCCAGCAGCCGCAACGGACAGGGGGAAAAACTGTTTTTT. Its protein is CASSRNGQGEKLFF.

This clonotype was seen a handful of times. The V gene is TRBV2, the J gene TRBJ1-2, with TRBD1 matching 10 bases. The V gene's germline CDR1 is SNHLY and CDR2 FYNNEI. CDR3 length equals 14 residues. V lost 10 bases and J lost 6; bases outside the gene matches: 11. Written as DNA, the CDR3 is TGTGCCACTAGCCCCCGGGACAGGGGTAATGGCTACACCTTC. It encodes CATSPRDRGNGYTF.

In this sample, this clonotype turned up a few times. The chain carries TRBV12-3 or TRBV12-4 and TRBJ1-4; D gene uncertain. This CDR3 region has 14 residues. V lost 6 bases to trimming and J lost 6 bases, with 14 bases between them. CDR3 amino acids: CASSPGVGYEKLFF. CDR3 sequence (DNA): TGTGCCAGCAGCCCCGGGGTAGGTTATGAAAAACTGTTTTTT.

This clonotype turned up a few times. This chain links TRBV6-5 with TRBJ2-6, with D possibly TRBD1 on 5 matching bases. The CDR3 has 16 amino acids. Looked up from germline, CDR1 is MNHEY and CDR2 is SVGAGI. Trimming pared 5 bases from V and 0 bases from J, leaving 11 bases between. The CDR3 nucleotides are TGTGCCAGCAGTCGACAGACCTACTCTGGGGCCAACGTCCTGACTTTC. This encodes CASSRQTYSGANVLTF.

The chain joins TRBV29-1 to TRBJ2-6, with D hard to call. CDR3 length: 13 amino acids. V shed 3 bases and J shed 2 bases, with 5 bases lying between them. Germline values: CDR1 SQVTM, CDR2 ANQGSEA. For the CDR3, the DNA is TGCAGCGTTGACGAGACTGGGGCCAACGTCCTGACTTTC. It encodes CSVDETGANVLTF.

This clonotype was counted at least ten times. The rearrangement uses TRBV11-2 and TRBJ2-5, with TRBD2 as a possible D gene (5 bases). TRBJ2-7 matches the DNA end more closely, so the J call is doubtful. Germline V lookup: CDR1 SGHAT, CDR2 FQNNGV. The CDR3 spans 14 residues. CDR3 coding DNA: TGTGCCAGCAGCTTAGTTCCGGGAACCTACGAGCAGTACTTC. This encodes CASSLVPGTYEQYF.

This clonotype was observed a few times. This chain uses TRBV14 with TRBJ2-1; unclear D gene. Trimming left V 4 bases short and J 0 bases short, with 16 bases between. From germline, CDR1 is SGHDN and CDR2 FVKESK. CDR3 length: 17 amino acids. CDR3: CASSLNRAVSSYNEQFF. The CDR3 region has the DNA TGTGCCAGCAGCCTAAACCGGGCGGTGAGCTCCTACAATGAGCAGTTCTTC. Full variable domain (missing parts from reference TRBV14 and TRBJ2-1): EAGVTQFPSHSVIEKGQTVTLRCDPISGHDNLYWYRRVMGKEIKFLLHFVKESKQDESGMPNNRFLAERTGGTYSTLKVQPAELEDSGVYFCASSLNRAVSSYNEQFFGPGTRLTVL.

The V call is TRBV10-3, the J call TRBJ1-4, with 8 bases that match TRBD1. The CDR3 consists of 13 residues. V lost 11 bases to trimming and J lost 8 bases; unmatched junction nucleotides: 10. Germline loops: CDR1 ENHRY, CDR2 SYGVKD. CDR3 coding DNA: TGTGCCGGTTCGGACAGGGACCGGGAAAAACTGTTTTTT. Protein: CAGSDRDREKLFF.

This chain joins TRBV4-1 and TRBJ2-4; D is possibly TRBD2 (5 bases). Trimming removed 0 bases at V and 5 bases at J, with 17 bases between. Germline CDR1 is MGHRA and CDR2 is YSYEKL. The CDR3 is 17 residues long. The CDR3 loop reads CASSQEFGRKIENIQYF. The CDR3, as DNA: TGCGCCAGCAGCCAAGAGTTTGGGAGAAAGATCGAAAACATTCAGTACTTC.

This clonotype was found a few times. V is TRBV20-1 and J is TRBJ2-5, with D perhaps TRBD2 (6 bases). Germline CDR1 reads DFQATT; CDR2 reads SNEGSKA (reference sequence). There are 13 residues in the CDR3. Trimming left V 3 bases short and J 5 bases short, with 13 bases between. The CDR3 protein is CSARTGVVETQYF. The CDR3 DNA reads TGCAGTGCTAGGACGGGAGTAGTCGAGACCCAGTACTTC.

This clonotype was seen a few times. The CDR3 bases are TGTGCCAGCAGTTTCCTAGCGGGGGCTCAAGAGACCCAGTACTTC. Translating it yields CASSFLAGAQETQYF. The chain recombines TRBV6-5 with TRBJ2-5, with 10 bases lining up with TRBD2. The junction had 4 bases not matched to a gene; V was cut back by 4 bases and J by 2 bases. This CDR3 region has 15 residues. Per germline, CDR1 MNHEY and CDR2 SVGAGI.

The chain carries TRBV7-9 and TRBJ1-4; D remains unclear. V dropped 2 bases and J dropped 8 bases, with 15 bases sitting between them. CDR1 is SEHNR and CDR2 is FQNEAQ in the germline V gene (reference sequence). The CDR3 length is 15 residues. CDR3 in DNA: TGTGCCAGCAGCTTACCTACCGGATCTTTAGAAAAACTGTTTTTT. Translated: CASSLPTGSLEKLFF.

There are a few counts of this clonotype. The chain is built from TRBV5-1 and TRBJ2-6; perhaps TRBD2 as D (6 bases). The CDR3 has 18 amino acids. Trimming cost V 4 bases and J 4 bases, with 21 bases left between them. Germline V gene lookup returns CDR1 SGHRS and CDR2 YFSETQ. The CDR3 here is CASSEGRQDASGANVLTF. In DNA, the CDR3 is TGCGCCAGCAGCGAAGGGAGGCAGGATGCTTCCGGGGCCAACGTCCTGACTTTC.

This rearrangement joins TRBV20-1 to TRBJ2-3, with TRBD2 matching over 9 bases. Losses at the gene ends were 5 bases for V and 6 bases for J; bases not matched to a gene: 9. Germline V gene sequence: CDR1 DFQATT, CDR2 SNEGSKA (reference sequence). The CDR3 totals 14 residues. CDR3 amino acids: CSALPGLASDTQYF. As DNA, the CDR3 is TGCAGTGCTTTACCGGGACTAGCTAGTGATACGCAGTATTTT.

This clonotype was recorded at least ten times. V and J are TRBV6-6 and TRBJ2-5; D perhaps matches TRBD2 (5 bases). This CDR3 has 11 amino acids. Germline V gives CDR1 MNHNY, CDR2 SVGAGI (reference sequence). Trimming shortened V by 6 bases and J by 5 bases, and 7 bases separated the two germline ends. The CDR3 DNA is TGTGCCAGCAGACTAGGGGAGACCCAGTACTTC. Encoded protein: CASRLGETQYF.

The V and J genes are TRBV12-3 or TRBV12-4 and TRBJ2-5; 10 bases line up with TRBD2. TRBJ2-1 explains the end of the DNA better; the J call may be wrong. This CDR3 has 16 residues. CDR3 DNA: TGTGCCAGCAGTTTAACGGGACTAGCGACCTACAATGAGCAGTTCTTC. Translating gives CASSLTGLATYNEQFF.

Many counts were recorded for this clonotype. This CDR3 reads CASTDGLDTDTQYF. CDR3 nucleotides: TGTGCCAGCACCGACGGACTAGACACAGATACGCAGTATTTT. The V call is TRBV6-6, the J call TRBJ2-3, with TRBD2 identical over 7 bases. The germline V gene encodes CDR1 MNHNY and CDR2 SVGAGI (reference sequence). This CDR3 has 14 residues. The junction had 6 bases not matched to a gene; V was cut back by 7 bases and J by 2 bases.

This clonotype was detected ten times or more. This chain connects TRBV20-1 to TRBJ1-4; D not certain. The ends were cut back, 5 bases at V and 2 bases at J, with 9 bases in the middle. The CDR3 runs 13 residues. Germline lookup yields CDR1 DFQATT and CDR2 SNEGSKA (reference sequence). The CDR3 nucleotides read TGCAGTGCTTCCATCTATACTAATGAAAAACTGTTTTTT. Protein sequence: CSASIYTNEKLFF.